A selection of T cell receptor beta chains follows, all from one sample in a study of shared clonotypes between healthy human individuals. Clones were read by immunoSEQ multiplex PCR, and TCRdb kept only the in-frame ones, dropping some. Among more than 850,000 clones listed, approximately 80% were seen once. The sequenced material came from memory CD4+ T cells from PBMCs. The receptor set was obtained from a man younger than 35 in good health. Some clones in this sample may be carry-over from other donors' samples. Each CDR3 is given with its conserved first and last residue. A D gene is named only where the DNA matches it firmly. Clone size, where shown, is once, few, many, or a class for clones that have expanded.

d_call: TRBD2; v_call: TRBV18; clone_size: NA; j_call: TRBJ2-1; cdr3_aa: CASSPGTSGSYNEQFF; cdr3_nt: TGTGCCAGCTCACCGGGTACTAGCGGGTCCTACAATGAGCAGTTCTTC
d_call: TRBD1; v_call: TRBV5-4; clone_size: NA; j_call: TRBJ2-1; cdr3_aa: CASSLWQGVDEQFF; cdr3_nt: TGTGCCAGCAGCTTGTGGCAGGGGGTTGACGAGCAGTTCTTC
d_call: TRBD1; v_call: TRBV9; clone_size: NA; j_call: TRBJ2-2; cdr3_aa: CASSVVLGGNTGELFF; cdr3_nt: TGTGCCAGCAGCGTAGTGTTAGGGGGCAACACCGGGGAGCTGTTTTTT
d_call: NA; v_call: TRBV4-1; clone_size: few; j_call: TRBJ2-1; cdr3_aa: CASSLRQPQDYNEQFF; cdr3_nt: TGCGCCAGCAGCCTCCGACAGCCCCAAGACTACAATGAGCAGTTCTTC
d_call: NA; v_call: TRBV18; clone_size: once; j_call: TRBJ1-1; cdr3_aa: CASSPLGGRNTEAFF; cdr3_nt: TGTGCCAGCTCACCGTTAGGGGGGAGGAACACTGAAGCTTTCTTT
d_call: NA; v_call: TRBV15; clone_size: NA; j_call: TRBJ2-4; cdr3_aa: CATSRDRRGAKNIQYF; cdr3_nt: TGTGCCACCAGCAGAGATAGACGGGGGGCCAAAAACATTCAGTACTTC
d_call: NA; v_call: TRBV28; clone_size: many; j_call: TRBJ2-7; cdr3_aa: CASSRHYEQYF; cdr3_nt: TGTGCCAGCAGCCGCCACTACGAGCAGTACTTC
d_call: TRBD2; v_call: TRBV27; clone_size: few; j_call: TRBJ2-7; cdr3_aa: CASTAREGPYEQYF; cdr3_nt: TGTGCCAGCACCGCACGGGAGGGGCCCTACGAGCAGTACTTC
d_call: TRBD1; v_call: TRBV5-4; clone_size: NA; j_call: TRBJ1-4; cdr3_aa: CASSSSGGGEKLFF; cdr3_nt: TGTGCCAGCAGCTCCTCAGGGGGCGGAGAAAAACTGTTTTTT
d_call: NA; v_call: TRBV6-6; clone_size: NA; j_call: TRBJ1-5; cdr3_aa: CASYRGERGQPQHF; cdr3_nt: TGTGCCAGCTACCGGGGGGAGAGAGGTCAGCCCCAGCATTTT
d_call: TRBD1; v_call: TRBV28; clone_size: NA; j_call: TRBJ2-2; cdr3_aa: CASSSSDRTGLSGELFF; cdr3_nt: TGTGCCAGCAGTTCCTCGGACAGGACTGGCCTGAGCGGGGAGCTGTTTTTT
d_call: NA; v_call: TRBV7-2; clone_size: NA; j_call: TRBJ1-1; cdr3_aa: CASSLGIGAEAFF; cdr3_nt: TGTGCCAGCAGCTTGGGAATCGGGGCTGAAGCTTTCTTT
d_call: TRBD2; v_call: TRBV7-2; clone_size: NA; j_call: TRBJ2-5; cdr3_aa: CASSLTSGRAGETQYF; cdr3_nt: TGTGCCAGCAGCCTGACTAGCGGGAGGGCCGGGGAGACCCAGTACTTC
d_call: TRBD2; v_call: TRBV2; clone_size: NA; j_call: TRBJ2-7; cdr3_aa: CASLPLGEGPSYEQYF; cdr3_nt: TGTGCCAGCCTCCCCCTTGGGGAGGGACCCTCCTACGAGCAGTACTTC
d_call: NA; v_call: TRBV7-8; clone_size: NA; j_call: TRBJ2-5; cdr3_aa: CASSLGASFQETQYF; cdr3_nt: TGTGCCAGCAGCTTAGGGGCCAGCTTCCAAGAGACCCAGTACTTC
d_call: NA; v_call: TRBV4-2; clone_size: NA; j_call: TRBJ2-7; cdr3_aa: CASSQEAHSYEQYF; cdr3_nt: TGTGCCAGCAGCCAAGAGGCACATTCCTACGAGCAGTACTTC
d_call: NA; v_call: TRBV5-1; clone_size: NA; j_call: TRBJ2-7; cdr3_aa: CASRTTGLPSYEQYF; cdr3_nt: TGCGCCAGCAGGACCACGGGACTCCCTTCCTACGAGCAGTACTTC
d_call: NA; v_call: TRBV9; clone_size: NA; j_call: TRBJ2-2; cdr3_aa: CASSVGGLNTGELFF; cdr3_nt: TGTGCCAGCAGCGTAGGCGGGTTGAACACCGGGGAGCTGTTTTTT